This T cell receptor (beta chain) was observed in a study of blood T cells in healthy people across ages. Whole-study findings and limits: Naive T cell percentage by flow cytometry tracked strongly with beta diversity. Among long-lived donors, naive CD4+ cells were more numerous and diversity higher than in aged donors. Unknown CMV status may confound age-related changes in expanded clones.

As concerns this clonotype: No antigen is known for it.

With a J-beta primer mix and a sample-barcoded 5' primer, a second PCR ran about 7 to 12 cycles. A tag from a template-switch adaptor with 12 random nucleotides marked each cDNA molecule. MiXCR was run by TCRdb on the 5' RACE reads, yielding one entry per CDR3 protein. The table has about 640,000 distinct CDR3 sequences, about 54% seen once. The CDR3 has 15 residues. V shed 5 bases and J 6 bases; nucleotides not matched to a gene: 8. The source of this sequence is a man aged 55 to 69 in good health. V is TRBV12-3 or TRBV12-4 and J is TRBJ2-3, with 10 bases matching TRBD2. Sequencing used blood. In nucleotides, the CDR3 is TGTGCCAGCAGTCCTACACAACTAGCGGGGGATACGCAGTATTTT. It specifies CASSPTQLAGDTQYF.